These T cell receptor beta chains were read from a single sample in a study of T cells in Graves' hyperthyroidism and ophthalmopathy. TCRdb independently ran MiXCR on the multiplex PCR reads; one entry per CDR3 protein. The sample yields 110,000 to 150,000 distinct CDR3 sequences, more than 20% seen once. Sequenced material: blood. The source of these receptors is a woman in her forties or fifties with Graves' hyperthyroidism that later progressed to Graves' ophthalmopathy. The CDR3 runs from the conserved cysteine through the conserved F or W. A D gene is named only where the DNA matches it firmly. Only part of the rows carry a size: once, few, many, or a class if the clone is expanded.

TRBV30,TRBJ2-7,-,few,TGTGCCTGGAGTACCAACTACGAGCAGTACTTC,CAWSTNYEQYF
TRBV28,TRBJ2-3,-,few,TGTGCCAGCAGTAGAGCCGGGCCGGGGGGCCAGTATTTT,CASSRAGPGGQYF
TRBV6-1,TRBJ1-1,-,many,TGTGCCAGCACTCTAGACACTTTGGGGAACACTGAAGCTTTCTTT,CASTLDTLGNTEAFF
TRBV11-3,TRBJ2-3,-,-,TGTGCCAGCAGCTTAGTCGAACAGGAGGATACGCAGTATTTT,CASSLVEQEDTQYF
TRBV7-2,TRBJ2-1,TRBD2,-,TGTGCCAGCGGCCCCGGGACTAGCGGGAGCTATGAGCAGTTCTTC,CASGPGTSGSYEQFF
TRBV18,TRBJ2-1,-,many,TGTGCCAGCTCACAAAAGGACGGGAATGAGCAGTTCTTC,CASSQKDGNEQFF
TRBV20-1,TRBJ1-1,-,many,TGCAGTGCTAGACCAGGGGCTGGTTTCTTT,CSARPGAGFF
TRBV5-1,TRBJ2-7,TRBD1,-,TGCGCCAGCAGCTTCGGGATGGGACAGCGGATAGGGTACGAGCAGTACTTC,CASSFGMGQRIGYEQYF
TRBV28,TRBJ1-1,TRBD1,few,TGTGCCAGCAGTTTATCCAGACAGGGGGAAGCTTTCTTT,CASSLSRQGEAFF
TRBV6-1,TRBJ2-7,TRBD1,many,TGTGCCAGCAGTGCGAGACAGGGGACCTACGAGCAGTACTTC,CASSARQGTYEQYF
TRBV6-1,TRBJ2-7,-,-,TGTGCCAGCAGTGACTTCTCGGGGACGGGAGTTTACGAGCAGTACTTC,CASSDFSGTGVYEQYF
TRBV5-1,TRBJ2-1,TRBD2,few,TGCGCCAGCGGACTAGCGGGATCCAATGAGCAGTTCTTC,CASGLAGSNEQFF
TRBV28,TRBJ2-5,-,-,TGTGCCAGCAGCCGTGGGACTGGCGGGGAAGAGACCCAGTACTTC,CASSRGTGGEETQYF
TRBV13,TRBJ1-4,TRBD1,-,TGTGCCAGCAGCTTACTACAGGGGACTAATGAAAAACTGTTTTTT,CASSLLQGTNEKLFF
TRBV18,TRBJ1-5,-,many,TGTGCCAGCTCACCCGACAGAATGAATCAGCCCCAGCATTTT,CASSPDRMNQPQHF
TRBV29-1,TRBJ2-7,TRBD1,many,TGCAGCGTACTCCGGGACAGGGGCCACGAGCAGTACTTC,CSVLRDRGHEQYF
TRBV18,TRBJ2-3,-,many,TGTGCCAGCTCACCACAGAGCCCTAGCACAGATACGCAGTATTTT,CASSPQSPSTDTQYF
TRBV7-8,TRBJ2-2,-,many,TGTGCCAGCAGCCTGTACACCGGGGAGCTGTTTTTT,CASSLYTGELFF
TRBV20-1,TRBJ2-7,-,many,TGCAGTGCTAGAGATGCCCACGAGCAGTACTTC,CSARDAHEQYF
TRBV2,TRBJ2-2,-,-,TGTGCCAGCAGTGTTCCTCGGGTCAGCTTATCCCTGGTTAACACCGGGGAGCTGTTTTTT,CASSVPRVSLSLVNTGELFF
TRBV5-1,TRBJ2-7,TRBD2,many,TGCGCCAGCAGCCAGGGACTAGCGGGCTACGAGCAGTACTTC,CASSQGLAGYEQYF
TRBV3-1,TRBJ1-2,TRBD1,many,TGTGCCAGCAGCGGGACAGCCCAGAGAGGAGGCTACACCTTC,CASSGTAQRGGYTF
TRBV5-5,TRBJ1-1,-,many,TGTGCCAGCAGCTGGGGGGGGTTTAACACTGAAGCTTTCTTT,CASSWGGFNTEAFF
TRBV6-1,TRBJ1-5,-,many,TGTGCCAGCCGCAGGAACATTAATCAGCCCCAGCATTTT,CASRRNINQPQHF
TRBV7-9,TRBJ2-5,-,many,TGTGCCAGCAGCACCAATGACAGAGGGGGTAAAGAGACCCAGTACTTC,CASSTNDRGGKETQYF
TRBV27,TRBJ1-6,-,few,TGTGCCAGCAGTTTACGGGAGAATAATTCACCCCTCCACTTT,CASSLRENNSPLHF
TRBV6-1,TRBJ1-2,-,-,TGTGCCAGCAGTGACACCCCAGGGATTAACTATGGCTACACCTTC,CASSDTPGINYGYTF
TRBV3-1,TRBJ1-1,-,many,TGTGCCAGCAGCCAAGACCCTACGGGGGCGAAGACTGAAGCTTTCTTT,CASSQDPTGAKTEAFF
TRBV20-1,TRBJ2-3,TRBD2,many,TGCAGTGCCCCCACCCCGGGACTAGCGGTCCGGTCGCAGTATTTT,CSAPTPGLAVRSQYF
TRBV10-3,TRBJ2-4,TRBD2,few,TGTGCCATCAGTGATTCCGGGACTAGCGGGACAATAGCCAAAAACATTCAGTACTTC,CAISDSGTSGTIAKNIQYF
TRBV6-2/TRBV6-3,TRBJ1-1,-,many,TGTGCCAGCGTTCCATACGGGGTAGAGAACACTGAAGCTTTCTTT,CASVPYGVENTEAFF